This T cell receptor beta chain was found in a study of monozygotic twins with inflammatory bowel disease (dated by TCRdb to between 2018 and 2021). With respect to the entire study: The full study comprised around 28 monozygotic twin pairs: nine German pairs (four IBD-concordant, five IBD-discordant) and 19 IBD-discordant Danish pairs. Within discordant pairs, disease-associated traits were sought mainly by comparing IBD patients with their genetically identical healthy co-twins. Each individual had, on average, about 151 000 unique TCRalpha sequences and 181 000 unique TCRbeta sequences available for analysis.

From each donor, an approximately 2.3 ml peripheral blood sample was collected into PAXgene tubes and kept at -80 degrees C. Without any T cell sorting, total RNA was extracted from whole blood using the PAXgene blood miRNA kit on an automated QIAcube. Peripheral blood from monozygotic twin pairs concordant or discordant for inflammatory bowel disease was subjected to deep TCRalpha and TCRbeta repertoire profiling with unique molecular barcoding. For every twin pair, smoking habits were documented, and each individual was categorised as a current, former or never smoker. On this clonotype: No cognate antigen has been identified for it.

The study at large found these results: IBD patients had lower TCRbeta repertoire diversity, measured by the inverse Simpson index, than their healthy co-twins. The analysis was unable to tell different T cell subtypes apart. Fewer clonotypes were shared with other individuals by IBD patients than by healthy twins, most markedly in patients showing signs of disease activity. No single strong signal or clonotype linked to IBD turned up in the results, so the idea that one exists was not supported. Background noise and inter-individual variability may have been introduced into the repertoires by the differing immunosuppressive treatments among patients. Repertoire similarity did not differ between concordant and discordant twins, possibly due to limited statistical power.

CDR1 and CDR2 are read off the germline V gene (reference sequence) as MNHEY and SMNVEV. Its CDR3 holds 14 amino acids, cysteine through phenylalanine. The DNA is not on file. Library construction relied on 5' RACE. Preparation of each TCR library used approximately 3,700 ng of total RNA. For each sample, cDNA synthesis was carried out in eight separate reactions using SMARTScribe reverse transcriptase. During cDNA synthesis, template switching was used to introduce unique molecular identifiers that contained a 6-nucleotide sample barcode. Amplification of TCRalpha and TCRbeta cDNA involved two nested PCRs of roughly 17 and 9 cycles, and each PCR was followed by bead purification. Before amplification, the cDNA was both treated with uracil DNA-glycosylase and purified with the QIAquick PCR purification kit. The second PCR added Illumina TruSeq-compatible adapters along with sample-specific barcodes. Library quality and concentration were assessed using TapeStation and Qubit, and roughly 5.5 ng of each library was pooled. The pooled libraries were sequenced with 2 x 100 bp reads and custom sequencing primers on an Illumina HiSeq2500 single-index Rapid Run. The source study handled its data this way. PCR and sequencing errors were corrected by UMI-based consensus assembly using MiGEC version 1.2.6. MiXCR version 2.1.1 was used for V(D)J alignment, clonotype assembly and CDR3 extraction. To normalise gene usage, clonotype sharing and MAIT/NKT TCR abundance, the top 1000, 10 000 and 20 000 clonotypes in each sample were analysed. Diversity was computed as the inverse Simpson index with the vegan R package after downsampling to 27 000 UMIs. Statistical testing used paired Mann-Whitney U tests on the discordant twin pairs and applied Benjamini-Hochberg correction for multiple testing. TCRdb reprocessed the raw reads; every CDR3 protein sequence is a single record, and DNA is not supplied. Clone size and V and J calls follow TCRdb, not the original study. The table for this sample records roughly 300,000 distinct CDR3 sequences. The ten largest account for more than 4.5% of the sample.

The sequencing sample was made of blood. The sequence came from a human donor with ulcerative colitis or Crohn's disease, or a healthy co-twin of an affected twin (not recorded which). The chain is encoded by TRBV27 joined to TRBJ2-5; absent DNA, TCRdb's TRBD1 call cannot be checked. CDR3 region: CASSRLGAGETQYF.